Described below is a single T cell receptor beta chain sequence and its context. This CDR3 is built from 16 residues. Germline V lookup: CDR1 SEHNR, CDR2 FQNEAQ (reference sequence). V was clipped by 5 bases and J by 5 bases; unmatched bases: 8. TCR beta CDR3 regions were amplified from RNA transcripts. The TCR CDR3 first-round RT-PCR relied on the HTBI primer set. TCRdb fed the multiplex PCR reads into MiXCR, producing one record per CDR3 protein. The sample carries more than 300,000 distinct CDR3 sequences, about 15% recorded once. These data are taken from a study of T cells in Graves' hyperthyroidism and ophthalmopathy.

V usage is TRBV7-9 and J usage is TRBJ2-7; 14 positions match TRBD2. The sample was blood. The receptor was derived from a woman in her sixties with Graves' hyperthyroidism. CDR3 region: CASSSGTSGSNNEQYF. Written as DNA, the CDR3 is TGTGCCAGCAGCAGCGGGACTAGCGGGAGTAATAACGAGCAGTACTTC.